This passage covers 14 T cell receptor beta chains from one sample sequenced in a study of blood T cell repertoires in COVID-19. Sequencing was performed with immunoSEQ multiplex PCR; in TCRdb, only in-frame clones are kept and a portion is missing. The sample yields 60,000 to 95,000 clones, approximately 89% seen once. The material sequenced was peripheral blood. These receptors were taken from a human donor in a cohort sampled during active COVID-19.

The chain couples TRBV10-1 to TRBJ2-1, with 7 bases aligning to TRBD1. Unmatched junction bases numbered 9, after V lost 4 bases and J lost 0 bases. Germline V gene data show CDR1 as WNHNN and CDR2 as SYGVQD (reference sequence). The CDR3 extends over 17 amino acids. CDR3 sequence reads: CASSGHSGQASYNEQFF. The DNA of the CDR3 is TGCGCCAGCAGTGGTCATTCAGGACAGGCCTCCTACAATGAGCAGTTCTTC.

The chain has TRBV7-2 and TRBJ1-1; D not resolved. Trimming took 4 bases from V and 0 from J, leaving 9 bases between them. Per the germline V gene, CDR1 is SGHTA and CDR2 is FQGNSA. The CDR3 runs 14 residues. The CDR3 loop reads CASSSTTMNTEAFF. The DNA of the CDR3 is TGTGCCAGCAGCTCTACCACTATGAACACTGAAGCTTTCTTT.

CDR3 sequence (DNA): TGCGCCAGCAGCCGGGCTGGGACTAGGGTCACAGATACGCAGTATTTT. Translated, it gives CASSRAGTRVTDTQYF. The V and J genes are TRBV4-3 and TRBJ2-3; 8 bases match TRBD2. V was clipped by 4 bases and J by 2 bases; unmatched bases: 8. Looked up from germline, CDR1 is LGHNA and CDR2 is YSLEER. CDR3 length: 16 residues.

The V call is TRBV4-1, the J call TRBJ2-1; tentatively, D is TRBD2 (6 bases). CDR1 MGHRA and CDR2 YSYEKL come from the germline V gene. V lost 3 bases and J 3 bases, leaving 15 bases between the germline ends. The CDR3 is made up of 16 amino acids. The CDR3 nucleotides read TGCGCCAGCAGCCACCGCAGGGACTCCGTCTACAATGAGCAGTTCTTC. Translated, it gives CASSHRRDSVYNEQFF.

V gene TRBV11-3 combines with J gene TRBJ1-1, with D hard to call. The V and J ends lost 0 bases and 0 bases respectively, with 8 bases between them. Germline loops: CDR1 SGHNT, CDR2 YENEEA. The CDR3 totals 15 residues. CDR3 region: CASSLDSGVNTEAFF. In DNA form, the CDR3 reads TGTGCCAGCAGCTTAGATAGCGGAGTGAACACTGAAGCTTTCTTT.

This clone came up once. This rearrangement joins TRBV6-5 to TRBJ2-3; 9 bases are shared with TRBD2. The CDR3 is 13 residues long. The trim removed 11 bases at V and 3 bases at J, leaving 6 bases unmatched. Germline V gene sequence: CDR1 MNHEY, CDR2 SVGAGI. CDR3 residues: CALRSGGTDTQYF. Written as DNA, the CDR3 is TGTGCCCTCAGGAGCGGGGGGACAGATACGCAGTATTTT.

The rearrangement joins TRBV7-3 to TRBJ2-3; 8 nucleotides align to TRBD2. Germline-derived CDR1 and CDR2 are SGHTA and FQGTGA. The CDR3 totals 15 residues. Trimming at V came to 4 bases and at J to 3 bases, leaving 6 bases not matched to a gene. Here the CDR3 DNA reads TGTGCCAGCAGCTCATCGGGGGGGATAACAGATACGCAGTATTTT. Its translation is CASSSSGGITDTQYF.

This chain uses TRBV4-1 with TRBJ2-7; 9 bases fit TRBD1. Germline-derived CDR1 and CDR2 are MGHRA and YSYEKL. CDR3 size: 14 residues. V lost 5 bases to trimming and J lost 2 bases; unmatched junction nucleotides: 4. This CDR3 reads CASSTGTGTYEQYF. CDR3 DNA sequence: TGCGCCAGCAGCACCGGGACAGGGACCTACGAGCAGTACTTC.

The V gene is TRBV6-6, the J gene TRBJ2-5, with TRBD1 as a possible D gene (6 bases). CDR1 MNHNY and CDR2 SVGAGI come from the germline V gene (reference sequence). Deletions cut 4 bases from V and 1 base from J, with 13 bases between. The CDR3 spans 15 residues. CDR3 in DNA: TGTGCCAGCAGTTTAGGGACACATTTCCAAGAGACCCAGTACTTC. It encodes CASSLGTHFQETQYF.

The chain uses TRBV5-4 and TRBJ2-1; 15 bases match TRBD2. Trimming took 4 bases from V and 8 from J; bases not matched to a gene: 4. Germline V gene data show CDR1 as SGHNT and CDR2 as YYREEE (reference sequence). This CDR3 has 15 amino acids. This CDR3 is CASSRTSGGAYEQFF. The CDR3 DNA follows: TGTGCCAGCAGCCGGACTAGCGGGGGGGCTTATGAGCAGTTCTTC.

The rearrangement links TRBV7-2 to TRBJ1-2; 9 nucleotides line up with TRBD1. Germline values: CDR1 SGHTA, CDR2 FQGNSA. The CDR3 runs 14 residues. V gave up 7 bases and J gave up 5 bases; unmatched junction bases: 8. CDR3 DNA: TGTGCCAGCACCGTCCGGGACAGGGCATATGGCTACACCTTC. Protein: CASTVRDRAYGYTF.

V is TRBV9 and J is TRBJ2-5; 9 nucleotides agree with TRBD2. CDR3 length: 17 residues. Germline V gene sequence: CDR1 SGDLS, CDR2 YYNGEE. The ends lost 3 bases at V and 5 bases at J; junction bases unmatched: 14. The CDR3 loop reads CASSAAGGGASHETQYF. The CDR3 DNA sequence: TGTGCCAGCAGCGCAGCAGGCGGGGGGGCCTCCCACGAGACCCAGTACTTC.

This chain connects TRBV7-6 to TRBJ2-7; D is unclear. CDR3 length: 14 residues. From germline, CDR1 is SGHVS and CDR2 FNYEAQ. With 1 base removed from V and 6 bases from J, the gap between germline ends came to 13 bases. CDR3 amino acids: CASSLGSQDSEQYF. The CDR3 DNA is TGTGCCAGCAGCTTAGGCAGTCAGGATTCCGAGCAGTACTTC. The complete variable domain, with remaining parts taken from reference TRBV7-6 and TRBJ2-7, reads GAGVSQSPRYKVTKRGQDVALRCDPISGHVSLYWYRQALGQGPEFLTYFNYEAQQDKSGLPNDRFSAERPEGSISTLTIQRTEQRDSAMYRCASSLGSQDSEQYFGPGTRLTVT.

This rearrangement joins TRBV10-3 to TRBJ1-1; 7 bases match TRBD1. The length of the CDR3 is 13 residues. After removal of 1 base from V and 4 bases from J, the junction contained 0 bases not matched to a gene. From germline, CDR1 is ENHRY and CDR2 SYGVKD. The CDR3 DNA follows: TGTGCCATCAGTGAGTACAGGGGCACTGAAGCTTTCTTT. The encoded protein is CAISEYRGTEAFF.